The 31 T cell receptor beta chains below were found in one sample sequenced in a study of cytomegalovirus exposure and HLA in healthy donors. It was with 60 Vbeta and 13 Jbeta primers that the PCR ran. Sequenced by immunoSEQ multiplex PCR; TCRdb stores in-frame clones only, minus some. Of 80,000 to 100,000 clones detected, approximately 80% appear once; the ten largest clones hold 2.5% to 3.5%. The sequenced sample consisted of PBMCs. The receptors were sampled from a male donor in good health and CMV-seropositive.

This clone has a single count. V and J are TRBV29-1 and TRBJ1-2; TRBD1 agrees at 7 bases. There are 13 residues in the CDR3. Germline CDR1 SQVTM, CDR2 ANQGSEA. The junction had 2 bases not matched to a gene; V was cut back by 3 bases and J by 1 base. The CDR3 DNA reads TGCAGCGTTGAGACAGGGATTAACTATGGCTACACCTTC. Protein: CSVETGINYGYTF.

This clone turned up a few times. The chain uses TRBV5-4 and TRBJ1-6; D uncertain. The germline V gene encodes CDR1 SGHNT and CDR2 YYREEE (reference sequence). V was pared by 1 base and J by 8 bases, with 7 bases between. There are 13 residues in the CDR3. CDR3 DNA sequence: TGTGCCAGCAGCTTGTCCACTGATTCACCCCTCCACTTT. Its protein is CASSLSTDSPLHF. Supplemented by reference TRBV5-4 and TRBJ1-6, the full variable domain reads ETGVTQSPTHLIKTRGQQVTLRCSSQSGHNTVSWYQQALGQGPQFIFQYYREEENGRGNFPPRFSGLQFPNYSSELNVNALELDDSALYLCASSLSTDSPLHFGNGTRLTVT.

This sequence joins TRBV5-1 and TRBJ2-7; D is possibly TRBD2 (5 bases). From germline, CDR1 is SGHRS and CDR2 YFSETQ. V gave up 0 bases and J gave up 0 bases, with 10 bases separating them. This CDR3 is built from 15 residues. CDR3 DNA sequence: TGCGCCAGCAGCTTGGGCTGGGAGAGCTCCTACGAGCAGTACTTC. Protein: CASSLGWESSYEQYF.

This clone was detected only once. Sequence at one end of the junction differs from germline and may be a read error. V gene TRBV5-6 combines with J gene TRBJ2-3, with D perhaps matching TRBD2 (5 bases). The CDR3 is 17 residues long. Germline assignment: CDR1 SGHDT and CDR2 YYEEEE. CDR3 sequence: CVSSFAVVRASTDTQYF. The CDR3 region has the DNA TGTGTCAGCAGCTTCGCGGTAGTGCGGGCTAGCACAGATACGCAGTATTTT.

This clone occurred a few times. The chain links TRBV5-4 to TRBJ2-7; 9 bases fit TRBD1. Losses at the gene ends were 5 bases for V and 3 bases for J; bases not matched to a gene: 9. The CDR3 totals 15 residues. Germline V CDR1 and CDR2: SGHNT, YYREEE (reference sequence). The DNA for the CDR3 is TGTGCCAGCAGTTCTACCGGACAGGGGAACTACGAGCAGTACTTC. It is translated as CASSSTGQGNYEQYF. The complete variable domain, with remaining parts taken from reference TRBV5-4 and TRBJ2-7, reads ETGVTQSPTHLIKTRGQQVTLRCSSQSGHNTVSWYQQALGQGPQFIFQYYREEENGRGNFPPRFSGLQFPNYSSELNVNALELDDSALYLCASSSTGQGNYEQYFGPGTRLTVT.

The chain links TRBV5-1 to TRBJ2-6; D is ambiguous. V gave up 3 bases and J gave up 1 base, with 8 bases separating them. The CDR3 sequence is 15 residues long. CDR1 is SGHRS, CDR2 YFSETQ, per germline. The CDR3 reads CASSSTPSGANVLTF. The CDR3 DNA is TGCGCCAGCAGCTCTACCCCGTCTGGGGCCAACGTCCTGACTTTC.

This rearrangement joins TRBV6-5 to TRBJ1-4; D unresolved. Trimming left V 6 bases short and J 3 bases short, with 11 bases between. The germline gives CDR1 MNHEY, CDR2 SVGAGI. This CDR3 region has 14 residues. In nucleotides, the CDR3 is TGTGCCAGCAGGGAGGCGAGGGCTAATGAAAAACTGTTTTTT. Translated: CASREARANEKLFF.

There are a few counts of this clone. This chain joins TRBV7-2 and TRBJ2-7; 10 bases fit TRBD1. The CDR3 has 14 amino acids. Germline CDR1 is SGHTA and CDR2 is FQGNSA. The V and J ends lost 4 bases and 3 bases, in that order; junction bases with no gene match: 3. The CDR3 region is CASSSGQGHYEQYF. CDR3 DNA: TGTGCCAGCAGCTCGGGACAGGGGCACTACGAGCAGTACTTC.

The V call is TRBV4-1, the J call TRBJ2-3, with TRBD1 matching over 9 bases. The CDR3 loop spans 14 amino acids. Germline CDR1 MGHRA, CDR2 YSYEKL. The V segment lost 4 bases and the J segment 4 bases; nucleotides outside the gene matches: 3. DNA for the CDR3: TGCGCCAGCAGCCTCGGGACAGGGCCAGATACGCAGTATTTT. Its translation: CASSLGTGPDTQYF.

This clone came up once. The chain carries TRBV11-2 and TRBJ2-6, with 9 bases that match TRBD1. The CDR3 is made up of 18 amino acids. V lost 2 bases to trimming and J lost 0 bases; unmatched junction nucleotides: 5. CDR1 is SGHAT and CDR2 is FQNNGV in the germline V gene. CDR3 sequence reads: CASSLRTGAFSGANVLTF. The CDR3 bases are TGTGCCAGCAGCTTACGGACAGGGGCCTTCTCTGGGGCCAACGTCCTGACTTTC.

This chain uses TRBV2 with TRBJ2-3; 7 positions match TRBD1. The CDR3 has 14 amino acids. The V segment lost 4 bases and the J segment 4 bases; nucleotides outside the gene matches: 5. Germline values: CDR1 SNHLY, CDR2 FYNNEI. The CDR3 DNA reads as TGTGCCAGCAGTGGACAGGGATCAGCAGATACGCAGTATTTT. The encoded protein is CASSGQGSADTQYF.

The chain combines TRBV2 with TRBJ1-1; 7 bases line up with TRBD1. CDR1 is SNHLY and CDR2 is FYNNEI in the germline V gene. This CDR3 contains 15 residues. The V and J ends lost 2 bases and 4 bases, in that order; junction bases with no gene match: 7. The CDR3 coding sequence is TGTGCCAGCAGTGAATTGCCAGGGGGGTCCACTGAAGCTTTCTTT. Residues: CASSELPGGSTEAFF.

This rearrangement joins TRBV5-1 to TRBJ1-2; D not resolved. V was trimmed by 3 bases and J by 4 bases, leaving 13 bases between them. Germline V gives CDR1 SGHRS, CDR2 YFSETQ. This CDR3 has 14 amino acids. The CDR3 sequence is CASSSTDGVYGYTF. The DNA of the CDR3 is TGCGCCAGCAGCTCCACCGACGGAGTCTATGGCTACACCTTC.

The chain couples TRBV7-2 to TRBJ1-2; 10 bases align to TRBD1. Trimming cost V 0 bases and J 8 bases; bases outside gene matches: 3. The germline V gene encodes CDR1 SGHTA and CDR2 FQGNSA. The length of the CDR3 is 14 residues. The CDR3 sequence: CASSLAGTGEGYTF. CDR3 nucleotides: TGTGCCAGCAGCTTAGCGGGGACAGGGGAAGGCTACACCTTC.

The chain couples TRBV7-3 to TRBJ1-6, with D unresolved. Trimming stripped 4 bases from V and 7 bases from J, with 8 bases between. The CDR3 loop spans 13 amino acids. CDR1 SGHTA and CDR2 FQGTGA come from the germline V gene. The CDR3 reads CASSSGGNSPLHF. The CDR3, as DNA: TGTGCCAGCAGCTCTGGAGGGAATTCACCCCTCCACTTT. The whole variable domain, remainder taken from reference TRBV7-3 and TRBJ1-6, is GAGVSQTPSNKVTEKGKYVELRCDPISGHTALYWYRQSLGQGPEFLIYFQGTGAADDSGLPNDRFFAVRPEGSVSTLKIQRTERGDSAVYLCASSSGGNSPLHFGNGTRLTVT.

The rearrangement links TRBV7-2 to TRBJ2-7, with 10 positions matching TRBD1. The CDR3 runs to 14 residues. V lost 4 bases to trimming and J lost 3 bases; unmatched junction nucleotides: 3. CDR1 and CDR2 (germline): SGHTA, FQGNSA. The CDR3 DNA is TGTGCCAGCAGCTCCCGGACAGGGGGCTACGAGCAGTACTTC. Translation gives CASSSRTGGYEQYF.

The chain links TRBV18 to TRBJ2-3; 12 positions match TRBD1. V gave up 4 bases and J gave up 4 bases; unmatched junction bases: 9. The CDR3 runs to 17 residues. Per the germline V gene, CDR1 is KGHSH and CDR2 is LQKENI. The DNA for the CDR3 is TGTGCCAGCTCACTCCCGGGACAGGGGGCCCGGGCAGATACGCAGTATTTT. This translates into CASSLPGQGARADTQYF.

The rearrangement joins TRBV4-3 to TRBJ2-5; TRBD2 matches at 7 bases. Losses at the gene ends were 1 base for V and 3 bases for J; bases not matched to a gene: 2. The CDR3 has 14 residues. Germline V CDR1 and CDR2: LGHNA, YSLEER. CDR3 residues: CASSQGGGEETQYF. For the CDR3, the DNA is TGCGCCAGCAGCCAAGGGGGGGGAGAAGAGACCCAGTACTTC.

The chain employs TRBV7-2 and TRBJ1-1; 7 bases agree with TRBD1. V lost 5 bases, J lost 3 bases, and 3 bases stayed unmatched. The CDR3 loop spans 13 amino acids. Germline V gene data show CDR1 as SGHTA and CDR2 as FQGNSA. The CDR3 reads CASSQGGHTEAFF. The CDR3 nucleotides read TGTGCCAGCAGCCAAGGGGGCCACACTGAAGCTTTCTTT.

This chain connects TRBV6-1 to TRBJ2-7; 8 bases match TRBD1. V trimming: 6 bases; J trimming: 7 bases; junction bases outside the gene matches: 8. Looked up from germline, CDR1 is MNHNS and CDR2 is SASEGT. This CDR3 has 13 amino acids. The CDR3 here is CASRDTGGTEQYF. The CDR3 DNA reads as TGTGCCAGCAGGGACACAGGGGGAACGGAGCAGTACTTC.

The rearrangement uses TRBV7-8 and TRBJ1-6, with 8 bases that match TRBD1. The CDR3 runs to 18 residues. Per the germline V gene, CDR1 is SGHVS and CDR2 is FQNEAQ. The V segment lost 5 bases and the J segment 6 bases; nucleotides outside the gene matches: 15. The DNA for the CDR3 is TGTGCCAGCAGCCGTTATATTGGGAGGGGACAGGTTAATTCACCCCTCCACTTT. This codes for CASSRYIGRGQVNSPLHF.

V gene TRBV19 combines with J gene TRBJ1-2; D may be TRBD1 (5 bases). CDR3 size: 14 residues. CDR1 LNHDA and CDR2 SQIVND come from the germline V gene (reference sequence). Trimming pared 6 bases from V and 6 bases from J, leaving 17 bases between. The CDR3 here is CASRMGGGADGYTF. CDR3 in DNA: TGTGCCAGTAGGATGGGCGGCGGGGCAGATGGCTACACCTTC.

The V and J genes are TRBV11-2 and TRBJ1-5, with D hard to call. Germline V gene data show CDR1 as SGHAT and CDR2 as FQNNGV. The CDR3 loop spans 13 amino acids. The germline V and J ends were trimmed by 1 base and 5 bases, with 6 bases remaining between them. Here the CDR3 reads CASSLVRDQPQHF. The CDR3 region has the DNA TGTGCCAGCAGCTTAGTCCGGGATCAGCCCCAGCATTTT.

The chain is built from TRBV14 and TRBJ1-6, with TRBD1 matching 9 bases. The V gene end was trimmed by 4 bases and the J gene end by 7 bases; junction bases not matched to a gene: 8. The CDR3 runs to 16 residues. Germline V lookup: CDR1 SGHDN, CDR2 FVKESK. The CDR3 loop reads CASSPLGQGRNSPLHF. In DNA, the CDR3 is TGTGCCAGCAGCCCATTGGGACAGGGTAGGAATTCACCCCTCCACTTT.

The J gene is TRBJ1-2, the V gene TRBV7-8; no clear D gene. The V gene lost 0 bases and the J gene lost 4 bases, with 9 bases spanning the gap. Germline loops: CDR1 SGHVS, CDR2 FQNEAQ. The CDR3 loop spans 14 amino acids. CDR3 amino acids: CASSLAPEFYGYTF. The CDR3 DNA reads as TGTGCCAGCAGCTTAGCGCCCGAGTTCTATGGCTACACCTTC.

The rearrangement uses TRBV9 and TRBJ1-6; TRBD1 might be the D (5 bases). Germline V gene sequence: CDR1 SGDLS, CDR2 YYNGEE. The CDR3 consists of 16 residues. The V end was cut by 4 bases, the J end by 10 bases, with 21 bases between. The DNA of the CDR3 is TGTGCCAGCAGCCCCTCGGGGGGGACTACCGTATCACCCCTCCACTTT. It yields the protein CASSPSGGTTVSPLHF.

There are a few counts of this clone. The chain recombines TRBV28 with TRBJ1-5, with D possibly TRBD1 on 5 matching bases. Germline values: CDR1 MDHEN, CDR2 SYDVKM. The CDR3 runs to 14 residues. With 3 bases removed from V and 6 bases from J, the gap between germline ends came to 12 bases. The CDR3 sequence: CASSFYVQGQPQHF. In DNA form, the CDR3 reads TGTGCCAGCAGTTTTTATGTTCAGGGTCAGCCCCAGCATTTT.

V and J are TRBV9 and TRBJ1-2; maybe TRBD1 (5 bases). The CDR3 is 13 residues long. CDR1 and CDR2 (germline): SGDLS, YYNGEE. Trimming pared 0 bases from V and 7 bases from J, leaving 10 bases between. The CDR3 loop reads CASSVDGGGGYTF. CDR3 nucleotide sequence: TGTGCCAGCAGCGTAGATGGGGGAGGTGGCTACACCTTC.

CDR3 coding DNA: TGTGCCAGCAGCTTGGAGACGGGGGGTTACAATGAGCAGTTCTTC. Amino acid sequence: CASSLETGGYNEQFF. The gene calls are TRBV5-6 and TRBJ2-1; TRBD2 matches 7 bases. The CDR3 contains 15 residues. CDR1 is SGHDT and CDR2 is YYEEEE in the germline V gene. J was trimmed by 4 bases and V by 0 bases; bases with no gene match: 4.

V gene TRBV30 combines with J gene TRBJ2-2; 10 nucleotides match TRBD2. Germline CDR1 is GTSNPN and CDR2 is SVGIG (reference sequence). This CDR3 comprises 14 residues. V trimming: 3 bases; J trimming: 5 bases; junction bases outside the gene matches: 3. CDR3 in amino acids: CAWRVAGGTGELFF. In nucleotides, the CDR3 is TGTGCCTGGAGGGTAGCGGGGGGAACCGGGGAGCTGTTTTTT.

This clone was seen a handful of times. CDR3 nucleotides: TGTGCCAGTAGACCACAGGGTAGGTTCACTGAAGCTTTCTTT. It codes for CASRPQGRFTEAFF. The chain has TRBV19 and TRBJ1-1, with a possible D match to TRBD1 (6 bases). Trimming took off 6 bases at V and 4 bases at J, with 15 bases between the two ends. This CDR3 has 14 amino acids. Germline assignment: CDR1 LNHDA and CDR2 SQIVND (reference sequence).